The clone carrying this TCR beta chain was seen more than once but under ten times. Its specificity is not known. These data are taken from a study of T-cell reconstitution after alpha-beta-depleted transplantation in children. The CDR3 runs 15 residues. The ends lost 4 bases at V and 3 bases at J; junction bases unmatched: 4. Germline values: CDR1 LGHNA, CDR2 YSLEER. A TCRbeta library incorporating unique molecular identifiers was prepared. TCRdb independently ran MiXCR on the PCR reads; one entry per CDR3 protein. The sample has approximately 190,000 distinct CDR3 sequences, around 5.9% seen once. Study results and caveats: At the one-year point after transplant, T-cell counts and TCRbeta diversity were found to come mostly from T cells that had been newly produced. Where alpha-beta T cells came from about two months after transplant was reportedly several hundred expanded graft clones.

The chain uses TRBV4-3 and TRBJ2-1; 9 positions match TRBD2. The sequence was obtained from a girl under three years old with combined immunodeficiency, due to receive a stem cell transplant. Sample: PBMCs, taken before TCRalphabeta/CD19-depleted stem cell transplant. In DNA, the CDR3 is TGCGCCAGCAGCCCCGGACTAGCGCGCTACAATGAGCAGTTCTTC. Its protein product is CASSPGLARYNEQFF.